Reported below is one T cell receptor (beta chain). This sample was taken from a study of cytomegalovirus exposure and HLA in healthy donors. A multiplex PCR was run with 60 Vbeta primers and 13 Jbeta primers. Generated by immunoSEQ multiplex PCR, the TCRdb table keeps only in-frame clones and is missing some. The sample has about 200,000 clones, roughly three quarters seen once. V lost 0 bases and J lost 0; bases outside the gene matches: 4. Germline assignment: CDR1 SGDLS and CDR2 YYNGEE. This CDR3 has 17 residues. The V gene is TRBV9, the J gene TRBJ1-3; 9 bases map to TRBD1. The origin of this receptor is a man between 50 and 59 years old in good health and CMV-seronegative. Sequencing used PBMCs. The CDR3 region is CASSVGGQGASGNTIYF. In DNA, the CDR3 is TGTGCCAGCAGCGTAGGGGGACAGGGTGCCTCTGGAAACACCATATATTTT. Based on the CDR3 plus reference TRBV9 and TRBJ1-3, the full variable domain is DSGVTQTPKHLITATGQRVTLRCSPRSGDLSVYWYQQSLDQGLQFLIQYYNGEERAKGNILERFSAQQFPDLHSELNLSSLELGDSALYFCASSVGGQGASGNTIYFGEGSWLTVV.